This T cell receptor beta chain derives from a study of early T cells in non-severe SARS-CoV-2 infection. Study information: Chains from this unsorted whole-blood bulk RNA could not be paired.

The protocol attached unique molecular identifiers to individual cDNA molecules. TCRdb analysed the 5' RACE reads with MiXCR anew, one entry per CDR3 protein. Of about 110,000 distinct CDR3 sequences in the sample, 11% were seen once. The ends were cut back, 5 bases at V and 3 bases at J, with 14 bases in the middle. The CDR3 extends over 15 amino acids. Germline V gives CDR1 MNHEY, CDR2 SVGAGI. This clonotype turned up a few times. The clonotype was recovered from an adult who was a healthcare worker with PCR-confirmed SARS-CoV-2 infection or an uninfected control (not recorded which). The source material was whole blood. The rearrangement links TRBV6-5 to TRBJ2-1; possibly TRBD2 for D (6 bases). CDR3 residues: CASSATGSIYNEQFF. CDR3 coding DNA: TGTGCCAGCAGTGCCACCGGGAGTATCTACAATGAGCAGTTCTTC.